This TCR beta chain originates from a study of metastatic and nonmetastatic thyroid tumors. At least ten counts were recorded for this clone. The sample carries other DNA sequences with the same CDR3. This CDR3 has 14 residues. Looked up from germline, CDR1 is LNHDA and CDR2 is SQIVND (reference sequence). V was clipped by 5 bases and J by 4 bases; unmatched bases: 6. The entire patient cohort was treatment-naive prior to thyroid surgery. TCRdb used MiXCR to call clones anew from the PCR reads. This table holds about 41,000 clones, 20% to 30% found once. This rearrangement joins TRBV19 to TRBJ2-7; 9 bases map to TRBD2. Input material: tumor tissue. The receptor was isolated from a female donor with papillary thyroid cancer or a benign thyroid nodule (not recorded which). Some clones in this sample may be carry-over from other donors' samples. The CDR3 coding sequence is TGTGCCAGTAGTTTGGCGGGAGGGCCGTACGAGCAGTACTTC. Translated: CASSLAGGPYEQYF.